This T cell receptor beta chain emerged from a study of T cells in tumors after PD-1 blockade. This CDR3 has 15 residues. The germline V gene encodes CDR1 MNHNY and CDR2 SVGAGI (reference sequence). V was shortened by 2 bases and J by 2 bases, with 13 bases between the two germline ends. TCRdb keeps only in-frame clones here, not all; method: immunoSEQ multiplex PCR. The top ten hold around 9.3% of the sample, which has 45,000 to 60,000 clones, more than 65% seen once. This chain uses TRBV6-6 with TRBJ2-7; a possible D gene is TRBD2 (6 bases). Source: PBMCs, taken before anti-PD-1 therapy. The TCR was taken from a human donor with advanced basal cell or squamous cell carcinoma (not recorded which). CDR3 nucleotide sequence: TGTGCCAGCAGTTACGAGCCTAGCGTGACCTACGAGCAGTACTTC. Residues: CASSYEPSVTYEQYF.